This paragraph covers one T cell receptor (beta chain) sequence. Other nucleotide sequences in the sample specify the same CDR3. This sample is part of a study of blood T cell repertoires in COVID-19. In the study overall: Collection of acute and convalescent COVID-19 samples took place in the United States, Italy and Spain. Sources were T cells, B-cell-depleted T cells, or PBMCs; the material itself was cDNA or gDNA.

V gave up 1 base and J gave up 5 bases; unmatched junction bases: 4. From germline, CDR1 is SGHAT and CDR2 FQNNGV. The CDR3 has 14 residues. Per the original data handling: Reference gene primer amplification in the assay estimated nucleated cell counts. The method was immunoSEQ multiplex PCR; TCRdb's version includes in-frame clones alone and lacks a portion of them. The V and J calls and clone size come from that table; D and trimming were worked out from the DNA. The sample yields a few hundred thousand clones, roughly 90% seen once. Participant-reported clinical history was the basis for cohort assignment.

The chain is built from TRBV11-2 and TRBJ1-1, with TRBD1 identical over 7 bases. This clonotype originated in a middle-aged woman who had recovered from COVID-19. The sequencing sample was made of PBMCs or T cells enriched from blood (not recorded which). CDR3 protein: CASSLGQGGTEAFF. CDR3 sequence (DNA): TGTGCCAGCAGCTTAGGACAGGGCGGGACTGAAGCTTTCTTT. Full variable domain (outside the CDR3, taken from reference TRBV11-2 and TRBJ1-1): EAGVAQSPRYKIIEKRQSVAFWCNPISGHATLYWYQQILGQGPKLLIQFQNNGVVDDSQLPKDRFSAERLKGVDSTLKIQPAKLEDSAVYLCASSLGQGGTEAFFGQGTRLTVV.